This T cell receptor (beta chain) was captured in a study of regulatory T cells in long-lasting Graves disease (TCRdb year 2021). Describing the broader study: Patients with newly diagnosed Graves' disease had been on antithyroid drugs for under 3 months. A total of about 33 samples were covered by TCR sequencing, comprising about 13 persistent and around 20 newly diagnosed Graves' disease patients. This study used TCR sequencing and RNA sequencing of peripheral blood to compare persistent Graves' disease patients against newly diagnosed Graves' disease patients. The study was registered as a clinical trial and conducted in China. General conclusions and limits of the study: As a limitation, the authors acknowledged that the small sample size may reduce accuracy. Because the primary lesion, thyroid tissue, could not be accessed, the study looked at peripheral blood alone. Patients with persistent disease shared more public clonotypes (approximately 2,500) than newly diagnosed patients did (about 970). Sequencing and analysis were limited to the TCR beta chain. Persistent disease showed preferential use of TRBV28, TRBJ1-2 and TRBJ2-5, whereas newly diagnosed disease favored TRBV20-1 and TRBJ2-1. Persistent Graves' disease patients showed lower TCR Shannon entropy and fewer highly expanded clones than newly diagnosed patients, suggesting clonal expansion.

In the case of this clonotype: Its antigen is unknown. Within one base of it there is no much larger clone, and no base qualities were kept.

Trimming removed 3 bases from V and 2 bases from J, leaving 5 bases between the germline ends. Based on the germline V gene (reference sequence), the CDR1 and CDR2 sequences are DFQATT and SNEGSKA. The CDR3 runs 12 residues from the cysteine to the phenylalanine. The only DNA kept is the CDR3, 36 bases in frame from the first base. Receptors were amplified or captured by multiplex PCR. Data came from an Illumina HiSeq 4000. iRepertoire HTBI primers and Arm-PCR amplification of CDR3 regions were used to construct TCR beta libraries. Gel purification was performed on PCR products prior to sequencing. The study's processing was this. Across samples, 60 to 70 TRBV and 15 or so TRBJ segments were identified and used for gene usage analysis of CDR3 amino acid clonotypes. COPE and FqMerger were used to merge the filtered high-quality paired reads into contigs. BLAST was used to align contigs to IMGT TRBV, TRBD and TRBJ reference genes, with CDR3 defined following IMGT. Highly expanded clones were defined as clonotypes with a frequency above 0.1%. Repertoire diversity was measured by Shannon entropy, and V-J evenness by the Gini coefficient. A clonotype was considered public if more than one individual shared it. TCRdb redid the processing of the public reads, applying fastp at Q25 and MiXCR, and retained in-frame beta chains. Each entry is one CDR3 protein sequence, shown with its most common DNA and genes. The V and J calls shown here were made by TCRdb, not taken from the authors' results. The sample yields 400,000 to 550,000 distinct CDR3 sequences; about 16% were counted once. Of the sample, around 11% falls within the top ten clones.

In the paper's terms, the time point label means: newly diagnosed GD, antithyroid drugs for less than 3 months. For both TCR sequencing and RNA sequencing, RNA was extracted from PBMCs in TRIzol. Graves' disease was diagnosed according to American Thyroid Association guidelines. Patients for the study were recruited at an endocrinology department in Xi'an, China. Each patient gave approximately 9.7 milliliters of peripheral blood, collected in an EDTA anticoagulant tube. PBMCs were isolated by Ficoll Paque Plus density gradient separation without further T cell sorting. An Agilent 2100 Bioanalyzer and agarose gel were used to assess RNA quality, and a NanoDrop 2000 was used to measure RNA concentration. The same sample was also used in a study of T cells in Graves' hyperthyroidism and ophthalmopathy. From that second study: A patient counted as having stable Graves' hyperthyroidism if no progression to ophthalmopathy occurred over 18 months of follow-up. Hyperthyroidism patients were newly diagnosed, had a disease duration of under 2 months, and were aged 18 to 65 years. Exclusion was applied to patients with uncontrolled infections, other autoimmune diseases, pregnancy or lactation. Diagnoses were based on clinical symptoms, serum thyroxine and TRAb, thyroid ultrasound and orbital computed tomography. For the first round of RT-PCR on the TCR CDR3, the HTBI primer set was used together with the Qiagen OneStep RT-PCR kit. Most expanded thyroid clonotypes (frequency above 0.001) were also detected in blood, suggesting blood repertoires may reflect thyroid immune responses. A 13 V-J signature model separated ophthalmopathy from stable hyperthyroidism, with approximately 86% sensitivity and 81.08% specificity in cross-validation and 80%/75% in testing. In validation, progression to ophthalmopathy was predicted by the model with 70.59% sensitivity and nearly 75% specificity, a median of approximately 6.5 months before onset. To identify TCR V-J signatures that set the groups apart, the researchers used a discovery cohort of approximately 98 patients, made up of under 45 with Graves' ophthalmopathy and 57 with stable Graves' hyperthyroidism. Prospective prediction of ophthalmopathy was tested in an independent validation cohort consisting of some 18 hyperthyroidism patients and around 17 patients who later progressed to ophthalmopathy. The roughly 100 discovery patients were randomly split 7:3 into training and test sets. In addition, the study compared T-cell repertoires in thyroid tissue and in blood from roughly 6 Graves' hyperthyroidism patients. Following sampling, methimazole starting at 30 mg daily was given to hyperthyroidism patients, and high-dose intravenous methylprednisolone was given to ophthalmopathy patients. The libraries were constructed in a second round of multiplex PCR and then size-selected and purified. Paired-end sequencing of the libraries was performed with 100 bp reads on an Illumina HiSeq2000. SOAPnuke was used to process the raw data, with reads discarded if the reads contained adapters or uncalled bases, had a mean Phred below 15, or lacked an exact constant-primer or identifier match. High-quality paired reads were merged using COPE v1.2.5, and each unique nucleotide sequence was defined as a clonotype. Clonotypes were aligned to IMGT TRBV, TRBD and TRBJ reference segments using MiTCR v1.1. Only V-J combinations with frequency above 0.0001, covering 99.2% of repertoires, were analysed. The TCS score was defined as F50 (clonal expansion) divided by E x V (chaos), with BLOSUM62-based TCRdist calculated between CDR3 peptides within each V-J. Welch's t-statistics and random forest reduced roughly 500 V-J features to roughly 13, which were used in a naive Bayes classifier (R e1071). No statistical method was used to fix the sample size in advance, and group allocation was not hidden from the investigators. According to the paper, TCR Vbeta CDR3 sequencing was carried out on over 130 peripheral blood samples, which came from approximately 41 ophthalmopathy, about 75 hyperthyroidism and about 17 progressor patients.

The rearrangement combines TRBV20-1 with TRBJ1-3, with TRBD1 as a weak D call on 5 bases. The sequences come from peripheral blood mononuclear cells (PBMCs), collected at new diagnosis, from a patient treated with antithyroid drugs. This receptor was obtained from a woman aged 25 to 45 with Graves disease. Donor details come from another sample of the same person, matched by shared clones. The CDR3 has the sequence CSARGPGNTIYF. The DNA is as follows: TGCAGTGCTAGGGGACCTGGAAACACCATATATTTT.